This TCR beta chain was found in a study of T cells in Graves' hyperthyroidism and ophthalmopathy. TCR beta CDR3 sequences were amplified from RNA transcripts. The TCR CDR3 first-round RT-PCR relied on the HTBI primer set. TCRdb redid the calling of the multiplex PCR reads with MiXCR, one entry per CDR3 protein. The data contain approximately 330,000 distinct CDR3 sequences, approximately 13% of them singletons. The count of this clonotype is one. The CDR3 is made up of 16 amino acids. The germline V and J ends were trimmed by 0 bases and 1 base, with 13 bases remaining between them. In germline, CDR1 is DFQATT, CDR2 SNEGSKA (reference sequence).

Sequences were obtained from blood. The chain has TRBV20-1 and TRBJ1-3; no clear D gene. The clonotype originates from a woman aged 40 to 55 with Graves' ophthalmopathy. CDR3 sequence (DNA): TGCAGTGCTAGAGATACCCTAACAGAATCTGGAAACACCATATATTTT. This encodes CSARDTLTESGNTIYF.